This entry lists 17 T cell receptor beta chains sequenced from one sample in a study of T cell repertoires in cytomegalovirus infection. Using its own MiXCR run on the reads, TCRdb lists one record per CDR3 protein. The sample includes 400,000 to 600,000 distinct CDR3 sequences, more than 40% of them seen just once. No antigens are known for them. The sample here was cultured PBMCs, taken from culture after CMV antigen stimulation. All receptors derive from a human donor in good health (CMV status not recorded). Some clones in this sample may be carry-over from other donors' samples.

The CDR3 DNA is TGTGCCAGCAGCTTAGTTCTGGCGGGGGGCCCCGGGGAGCTGTTTTTT. Residues: CASSLVLAGGPGELFF. The chain couples TRBV7-2 to TRBJ2-2, with TRBD2 matching 8 bases. The germline V gene encodes CDR1 SGHTA and CDR2 FQGNSA. The CDR3 is made up of 16 amino acids. Trimming at V came to 1 base and at J to 6 bases, leaving 7 bases not matched to a gene.

The rearrangement links TRBV12-3 or TRBV12-4 to TRBJ1-1; 7 nucleotides line up with TRBD1. The CDR3 loop spans 13 amino acids. Trimming at V came to 6 bases and at J to 4 bases, leaving 5 bases not matched to a gene. Written as DNA, the CDR3 is TGTGCCAGCAGCAGGACAGGAACCACTGAAGCTTTCTTT. It yields the protein CASSRTGTTEAFF.

This clonotype has just a few counts. This sequence joins TRBV7-8 and TRBJ1-6, with 11 bases fitting TRBD1. The germline gives CDR1 SGHVS, CDR2 FQNEAQ. The J segment lost 7 bases and the V segment lost 5 bases, leaving 10 bases of the junction unmatched. This CDR3 spans 17 amino acids. The CDR3 here is CASSPGTGGSTNSPLHF. In DNA, the CDR3 is TGTGCCAGCAGCCCCGGGACAGGGGGTTCCACAAATTCACCCCTCCACTTT.

The chain couples TRBV20-1 to TRBJ2-1; D is unclear. CDR3 size: 14 residues. Per the germline V gene, CDR1 is DFQATT and CDR2 is SNEGSKA (reference sequence). V lost 1 base and J lost 0, with 7 bases in between. This CDR3 reads CSARVRSSYNEQFF. The CDR3 bases are TGCAGTGCTAGAGTGAGGAGCTCCTACAATGAGCAGTTCTTC.

The rearrangement links TRBV4-3 to TRBJ2-7; 8 bases match TRBD2. This CDR3 spans 17 amino acids. Per the germline V gene, CDR1 is LGHNA and CDR2 is YSLEER. The trim removed 1 base at V and 3 bases at J, leaving 11 bases unmatched. CDR3 region: CASSQAWGGLAGYEQYF. CDR3 DNA sequence: TGCGCCAGCAGCCAAGCTTGGGGAGGTCTAGCGGGCTACGAGCAGTACTTC.

The sample holds a few counts of this clonotype. This rearrangement joins TRBV7-9 to TRBJ1-5; 8 nucleotides match TRBD1. J gave up 2 bases and V 6 bases, and 15 bases lay outside the gene matches. Germline V CDR1 and CDR2: SEHNR, FQNEAQ (reference sequence). CDR3 length: 18 amino acids. This CDR3 reads CASSREGQGRSGNQPQHF. CDR3 bases: TGTGCCAGCAGTAGAGAAGGACAGGGCCGGTCTGGCAATCAGCCCCAGCATTTT. Supplemented by reference TRBV7-9 and TRBJ1-5, the full variable domain reads DTGVSQNPRHKITKRGQNVTFRCDPISEHNRLYWYRQTLGQGPEFLTYFQNEAQLEKSRLLSDRFSAERPKGSFSTLEIQRTEQGDSAMYLCASSREGQGRSGNQPQHFGDGTRLSIL.

J is TRBJ1-1 and V is TRBV6-1, with TRBD1 as a possible D gene (5 bases). This CDR3 is 23 amino acids long. V was clipped by 10 bases and J by 0 bases, with 42 bases between them. Germline loops: CDR1 MNHNS, CDR2 SASEGT. CDR3 sequence (DNA): TGTGCCAACCTTGGGAGATTCGATCCTCTGCTAGATAAAAAGGGGCCTATGAACACTGAAGCTTTCTTT. Its translation: CANLGRFDPLLDKKGPMNTEAFF.

This chain uses TRBV19 with TRBJ1-5, with 7 bases aligning to TRBD1. Germline V lookup: CDR1 LNHDA, CDR2 SQIVND (reference sequence). This CDR3 has 15 residues. With 4 bases clipped from V and 0 bases from J, the junction kept 3 bases outside the gene matches. The CDR3 is CASSRQGGSNQPQHF. The CDR3, as DNA: TGTGCCAGTAGTAGACAGGGCGGTAGCAATCAGCCCCAGCATTTT.

The chain uses TRBV19 and TRBJ2-7; maybe TRBD1 (5 bases). V lost 5 bases, J lost 1 base, and 12 bases lay in between. Germline V gives CDR1 LNHDA, CDR2 SQIVND (reference sequence). This CDR3 comprises 14 residues. CDR3 nucleotide sequence: TGTGCCAGTAGTCATCAGGGAAGATCCTACGAGCAGTACTTC. This codes for CASSHQGRSYEQYF.

This clonotype showed up many times. This rearrangement joins TRBV5-1 to TRBJ2-3, with a tentative D call TRBD2 (6 bases). Germline V gene sequence: CDR1 SGHRS, CDR2 YFSETQ. The CDR3 has 15 residues. Trimming removed 0 bases at V and 4 bases at J, with 12 bases between. In DNA, the CDR3 is TGCGCCAGCAGCTTGGCAGCGGGTTCCGCAGATACGCAGTATTTT. Its protein product is CASSLAAGSADTQYF.

The table lists this clonotype with a count of one. J is TRBJ2-7 and V is TRBV6-6; 9 nucleotides line up with TRBD2. The CDR3 totals 14 residues. Per the germline V gene, CDR1 is MNHNY and CDR2 is SVGAGI (reference sequence). V dropped 6 bases and J dropped 3; count of bases not matched to a gene: 6. The CDR3: CASSTRRGGYEQYF. CDR3 DNA sequence: TGTGCCAGCAGCACTAGGCGGGGGGGCTACGAGCAGTACTTC.

This clonotype came up a few times. This chain links TRBV12-3 or TRBV12-4 with TRBJ2-7; the match to TRBD2 covers 10 bases. This CDR3 is 14 amino acids long. The V gene end was trimmed by 4 bases and the J gene end by 2 bases; junction bases not matched to a gene: 2. DNA of the CDR3: TGTGCCAGCAGTTATAGCGGGGGGCCCTACGAGCAGTACTTC. Its protein product is CASSYSGGPYEQYF.

The chain combines TRBV13 with TRBJ2-3, with D unclear. Germline-derived CDR1 and CDR2 are PRHDT and FYEKMQ (reference sequence). CDR3 length: 13 amino acids. V dropped 1 base and J dropped 6 bases, with 8 bases sitting between them. The CDR3 here is CASSLERLDTQYF. The CDR3 DNA reads as TGTGCCAGCAGCTTAGAGCGTCTGGATACGCAGTATTTT.

Only a few counts were recorded for this clonotype. This rearrangement joins TRBV12-3 or TRBV12-4 to TRBJ2-5; D gene ambiguous. V lost 7 bases and J lost 6, with 9 bases in between. This CDR3 region has 11 residues. Here the CDR3 DNA reads TGTGCCAGCACTATGGGGAAGACCCAGTACTTC. It translates to CASTMGKTQYF.

The DNA of the CDR3 is TGTGCCAGCAGCGTACAGGGGCCGTCCTACGAGCAGTACTTC. Amino acids: CASSVQGPSYEQYF. The gene calls are TRBV7-2 and TRBJ2-7; TRBD1 matches at 7 bases. Per the germline V gene, CDR1 is SGHTA and CDR2 is FQGNSA. This CDR3 is built from 14 residues. V was pared by 5 bases and J by 1 base, with 5 bases of the junction left unmatched.

The V call is TRBV7-9, the J call TRBJ2-2; D not certain. The ends were cut back, 5 bases at V and 3 bases at J, with 13 bases in the middle. The CDR3 runs to 15 residues. CDR1 and CDR2 (germline): SEHNR, FQNEAQ (reference sequence). The CDR3 is CASSLGFGDTGELFF. The DNA for the CDR3 is TGTGCCAGCAGCCTCGGCTTCGGCGACACCGGGGAGCTGTTTTTT.

This clonotype was seen a single time. V usage is TRBV11-2 and J usage is TRBJ1-3; D remains ambiguous. Trimming took 0 bases from V and 0 from J, leaving 6 bases between them. This CDR3 is 15 amino acids long. The germline V gene has CDR1 SGHAT and CDR2 FQNNGV. In DNA form, the CDR3 reads TGTGCCAGCAGCTTAGAAGGTTTCTCTGGAAACACCATATATTTT. It translates to CASSLEGFSGNTIYF.